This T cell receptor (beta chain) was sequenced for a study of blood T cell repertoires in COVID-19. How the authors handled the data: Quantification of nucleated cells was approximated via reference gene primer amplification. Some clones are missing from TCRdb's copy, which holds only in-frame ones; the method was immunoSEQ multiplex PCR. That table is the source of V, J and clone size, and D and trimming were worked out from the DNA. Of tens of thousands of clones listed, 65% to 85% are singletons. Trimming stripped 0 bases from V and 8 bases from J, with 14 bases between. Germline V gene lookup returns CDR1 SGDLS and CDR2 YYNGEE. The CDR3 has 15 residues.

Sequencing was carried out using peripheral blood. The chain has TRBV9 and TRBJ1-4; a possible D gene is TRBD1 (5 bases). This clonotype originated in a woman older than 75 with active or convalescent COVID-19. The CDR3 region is CASSVGRGGGEKLFF. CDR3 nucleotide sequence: TGTGCCAGCAGCGTAGGACGTGGGGGAGGAGAAAAACTGTTTTTT. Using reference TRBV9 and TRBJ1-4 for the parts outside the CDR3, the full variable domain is DSGVTQTPKHLITATGQRVTLRCSPRSGDLSVYWYQQSLDQGLQFLIQYYNGEERAKGNILERFSAQQFPDLHSELNLSSLELGDSALYFCASSVGRGGGEKLFFGSGTQLSVL.